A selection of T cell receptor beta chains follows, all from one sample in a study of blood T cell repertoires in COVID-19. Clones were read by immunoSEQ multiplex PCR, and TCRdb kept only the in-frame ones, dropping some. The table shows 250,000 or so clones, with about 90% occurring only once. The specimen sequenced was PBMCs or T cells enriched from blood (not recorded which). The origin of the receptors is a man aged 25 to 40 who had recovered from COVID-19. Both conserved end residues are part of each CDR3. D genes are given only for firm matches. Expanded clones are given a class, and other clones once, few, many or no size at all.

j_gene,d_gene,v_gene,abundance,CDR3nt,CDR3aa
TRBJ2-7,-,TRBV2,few,TGTGCCAGCAGTCAGGGACAACAAATCACCTACGAGCAGTACTTC,CASSQGQQITYEQYF
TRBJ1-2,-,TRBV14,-,TGTGCCAGCAGCCAAGCCAAACAGGGAATCTATGGCTACACCTTC,CASSQAKQGIYGYTF
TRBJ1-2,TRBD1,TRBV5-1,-,TGCGCCAGCGCTACCAGTAGGGGGCATCGGGGCTACACCTTC,CASATSRGHRGYTF
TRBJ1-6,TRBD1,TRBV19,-,TGTGCCAGTAGTCTCTCCGGGACAGGGATGGCCCCTCAGGGCAATTCACCCCTCCACTTT,CASSLSGTGMAPQGNSPLHF
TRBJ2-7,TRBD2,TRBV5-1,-,TGCGCCAGCAGCTTGGCAAGGACTAGCGGAACCTACGAGCAGTACTTC,CASSLARTSGTYEQYF
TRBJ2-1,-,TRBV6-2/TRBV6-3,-,TGTGCCAGCAGTACCCGGGGTGGGTCCTACAATGAGCAGTTCTTC,CASSTRGGSYNEQFF
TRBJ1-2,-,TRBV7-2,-,TGTGCCAGCAGCCCCCAAGGGAGGGTCCATGGCTACACCTTC,CASSPQGRVHGYTF
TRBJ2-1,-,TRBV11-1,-,TGTGCCAGCAGCCAAGGGGTATGGGATGAGCAGTTCTTC,CASSQGVWDEQFF
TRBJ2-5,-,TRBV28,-,TGTGCCAGCACGTACTCGAGAGAGAGAGGCGAGACCCAGTACTTC,CASTYSRERGETQYF
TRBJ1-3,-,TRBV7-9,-,TGTGCCAGCAGCCACGTGGGGCAGCCTGGAAACACCATATATTTT,CASSHVGQPGNTIYF
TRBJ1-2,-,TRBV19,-,TGTGCCAGTAGTACCATCGACAGCAGCGGGGCTGGCTACACCTTC,CASSTIDSSGAGYTF
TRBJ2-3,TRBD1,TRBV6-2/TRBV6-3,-,TGTGCCAGCAGTTACTCTACGGGGACAGCCGGCGCAGATACGCAGTATTTT,CASSYSTGTAGADTQYF
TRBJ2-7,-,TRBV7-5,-,TGTGTCAGAAGCTTAGGAGGCGGAGGGTCCTACGAGCAGTACTTC,CVRSLGGGGSYEQYF
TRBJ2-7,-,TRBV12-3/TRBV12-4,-,TGTGCCAGCAGTTCTTCCTACGAGCAGTACTTC,CASSSSYEQYF
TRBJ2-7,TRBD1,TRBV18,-,TGTGCCAGCTCACCGCAACAGGGGGGTTCCTACGAGCAGTACTTC,CASSPQQGGSYEQYF